Shown below are 26 T cell receptor beta chains from a single sample sequenced in a study of T cells in Graves' hyperthyroidism and ophthalmopathy. What was amplified from RNA transcripts were TCR beta CDR3 regions. The study used the HTBI primer set for a first-round RT-PCR of the TCR CDR3. Each CDR3 protein gets one entry after TCRdb re-called the multiplex PCR reads with MiXCR. The profile shows about 360,000 distinct CDR3 sequences, 13% of them singletons. Sequencing was done on a sample of blood. The receptors were gathered from a man aged 30-40 years with Graves' hyperthyroidism that later progressed to Graves' ophthalmopathy.

This clonotype was detected ten times or more. The chain joins TRBV7-9 to TRBJ2-3; TRBD1 matches at 8 bases. The V segment lost 2 bases and the J segment 1 base; nucleotides outside the gene matches: 5. The germline V gene encodes CDR1 SEHNR and CDR2 FQNEAQ (reference sequence). The CDR3 spans 16 residues. In nucleotides, the CDR3 is TGTGCCAGCAGCTTAACTACAGGGGGACGCACAGATACGCAGTATTTT. This gives the protein CASSLTTGGRTDTQYF.

In its sample, this clonotype was seen many times. This chain connects TRBV6-1 to TRBJ1-1; D not certain. CDR1 and CDR2 (germline): MNHNS, SASEGT. Trimming shortened V by 1 base and J by 5 bases, and 14 bases separated the two germline ends. This CDR3 is built from 15 residues. CDR3 bases: TGTGCCAGCAGTGAAGATACTAGGGTCGGTACTGAAGCTTTCTTT. Translated, it gives CASSEDTRVGTEAFF.

This clonotype was observed at least ten times. The CDR3 coding sequence is TGTGCCAGCAGCTCGGAGAGGGGTAGGCATGAGCAGTTCTTC. As protein: CASSSERGRHEQFF. This chain joins TRBV7-3 and TRBJ2-1; TRBD1 or TRBD2 may be the D gene (5 bases each). The V gene lost 4 bases and the J gene lost 8 bases, with 15 bases spanning the gap. The CDR3 is made up of 14 amino acids. The germline V gene has CDR1 SGHTA and CDR2 FQGTGA.

This clonotype was seen many times. The chain is built from TRBV6-1 and TRBJ1-5; 10 bases agree with TRBD1. This CDR3 region has 17 residues. Germline-derived CDR1 and CDR2 are MNHNS and SASEGT. The trim removed 10 bases at V and 2 bases at J, leaving 14 bases unmatched. This CDR3 is CATTGGASFYGNQPQHF. CDR3 nucleotide sequence: TGTGCCACGACAGGGGGCGCATCATTTTACGGCAATCAGCCCCAGCATTTT.

This chain uses TRBV5-4 with TRBJ2-2, with D perhaps TRBD2 (7 bases). The V gene's germline CDR1 is SGHNT and CDR2 YYREEE (reference sequence). V was clipped by 3 bases and J by 7 bases, with 16 bases between them. This CDR3 is 15 amino acids long. The CDR3, as DNA: TGTGCCAGCAGCTCCCGCGGGGGCGGAGGCGGGGAGCTGTTTTTT. Its protein is CASSSRGGGGGELFF.

The V gene is TRBV3-1, the J gene TRBJ1-2; D uncertain. Germline V gene data show CDR1 as LGHDT and CDR2 as YNNKEL (reference sequence). Between the trimmed V and J ends, which lost 1 base and 4 bases, there was a span of 7 bases. The CDR3 has 13 residues. This CDR3 reads CASSQGRSYGYTF. The CDR3 bases are TGTGCCAGCAGCCAAGGCAGGTCCTATGGCTACACCTTC.

This clonotype was seen repeatedly, ten times or more. V and J are TRBV20-1 and TRBJ1-5, with 9 bases that match TRBD1. The ends lost 6 bases at V and 1 base at J; junction bases unmatched: 13. This CDR3 is 17 amino acids long. Germline-derived CDR1 and CDR2 are DFQATT and SNEGSKA (reference sequence). This CDR3 reads CSAALDTGGRSNQPQHF. The CDR3, as DNA: TGCAGTGCCGCTTTAGACACAGGGGGCCGGAGCAATCAGCCCCAGCATTTT.

This chain uses TRBV5-1 with TRBJ2-1, with D unresolved. V shed 0 bases and J shed 12 bases, with 19 bases lying between them. Germline CDR1 is SGHRS and CDR2 is YFSETQ. The CDR3 extends over 15 amino acids. The CDR3 bases are TGCGCCAGCAGCTTGGAGTCGCAGGTAGCTTGGGGGCAGTTCTTC. Translating gives CASSLESQVAWGQFF.

This clonotype was seen only a few times. The genes are TRBV14 and TRBJ2-5; the D gene is possibly TRBD1 (5 bases). The germline V and J ends were trimmed by 4 bases and 5 bases, with 14 bases remaining between them. CDR1 and CDR2 from the germline V gene are SGHDN and FVKESK. This CDR3 has 14 residues. CDR3 sequence (DNA): TGTGCCAGCAGCCGAAGAAGGGGTAGGGAGACCCAGTACTTC. Its translation: CASSRRRGRETQYF.

At least ten counts were recorded for this clonotype. This chain joins TRBV30 and TRBJ1-4; TRBD1 might be the D (6 bases). Per germline, CDR1 GTSNPN and CDR2 SVGIG (reference sequence). The CDR3 has 12 residues. Between the trimmed V and J ends, which lost 3 bases and 7 bases, there was a span of 9 bases. The CDR3 nucleotides read TGTGCCTGGAGAGGGGGGCCTGAAAAACTGTTTTTT. This translates into CAWRGGPEKLFF.

Many counts were recorded for this clonotype. This chain links TRBV9 with TRBJ2-7; D is perhaps TRBD1 (5 bases). The CDR3 has 14 amino acids. Between the trimmed V and J ends, which lost 6 bases and 3 bases, there was a span of 16 bases. Germline CDR1 is SGDLS and CDR2 is YYNGEE. The CDR3 is CASTHDRDLYEQYF. As DNA, the CDR3 is TGTGCCAGCACCCACGACAGAGACCTCTACGAGCAGTACTTC. The entire variable domain, with the rest obtained from reference TRBV9 and TRBJ2-7, is as follows: DSGVTQTPKHLITATGQRVTLRCSPRSGDLSVYWYQQSLDQGLQFLIQYYNGEERAKGNILERFSAQQFPDLHSELNLSSLELGDSALYFCASTHDRDLYEQYFGPGTRLTVT.

This clonotype has at least ten counts. The chain has TRBV29-1 and TRBJ1-1; D remains ambiguous. The germline CDR1 and CDR2 sequences are SQVTM and ANQGSEA. Deletions cut 4 bases from V and 1 base from J, with 7 bases between. The CDR3 is made up of 12 amino acids. CDR3 sequence: CSVGVRNTEAFF. Here the CDR3 DNA reads TGCAGCGTTGGAGTACGGAACACTGAAGCTTTCTTT. Supplemented by reference TRBV29-1 and TRBJ1-1, the full variable domain reads SAVISQKPSRDICQRGTSLTIQCQVDSQVTMMFWYRQQPGQSLTLIATANQGSEATYESGFVIDKFPISRPNLTFSTLTVSNMSPEDSSIYLCSVGVRNTEAFFGQGTRLTVV.

V gene TRBV11-3 combines with J gene TRBJ1-5; no firm D call. Germline lookup yields CDR1 SGHNT and CDR2 YENEEA. This CDR3 has 14 residues. V was clipped by 3 bases and J by 0 bases, with 6 bases between them. This CDR3 is CASSFTASNQPQHF. The CDR3 region has the DNA TGTGCCAGCAGCTTTACAGCTAGCAATCAGCCCCAGCATTTT.

This clonotype was seen just once. This chain joins TRBV6-1 and TRBJ1-5, with D unresolved. The CDR3 consists of 13 residues. In germline, CDR1 is MNHNS, CDR2 SASEGT. V was shortened by 3 bases and J by 6 bases, with 9 bases between the two germline ends. CDR3 nucleotide sequence: TGTGCCAGCAGTGAGAGGGTTGGTCAGCCCCAGCATTTT. Translation gives CASSERVGQPQHF.

The sample holds a few counts of this clonotype. Its ends do not fully match the called genes, so a read error is possible. As DNA, the CDR3 is TGCAGTGTTAGAGACAGCCCTATGAAGCGATTCTTT. This translates into CSVRDSPMKRFF. The chain uses TRBV20-1 and TRBJ1-1; TRBD1 might be the D (5 bases). Germline V gene lookup returns CDR1 DFQATT and CDR2 SNEGSKA (reference sequence). The CDR3 extends over 12 amino acids.

This clonotype was observed many times. The chain is built from TRBV11-1 and TRBJ2-2; 9 bases map to TRBD1. CDR3 length equals 15 residues. Trimming took 5 bases from V and 6 from J; bases not matched to a gene: 7. CDR1 is SGHAT and CDR2 is FQDESV in the germline V gene (reference sequence). The CDR3 reads CASSDRDRVAGELFF. DNA of the CDR3: TGTGCCAGCAGCGACCGGGACAGGGTCGCCGGGGAGCTGTTTTTT.

In its sample, this clonotype was seen many times. V usage is TRBV28 and J usage is TRBJ2-2; maybe TRBD1 (6 bases). CDR3 length: 13 amino acids. Trimming cost V 7 bases and J 5 bases, with 11 bases left between them. Germline CDR1 MDHEN, CDR2 SYDVKM. CDR3 protein: CASIRGGTGELFF. CDR3 nucleotide sequence: TGTGCCAGCATCAGGGGTGGGACCGGGGAGCTGTTTTTT.

This sequence joins TRBV7-9 and TRBJ1-3; D call uncertain. The CDR3 length is 14 residues. CDR1 is SEHNR, CDR2 FQNEAQ, per germline (reference sequence). V was cut by 3 bases and J by 3 bases, with 9 bases left in between. The CDR3 loop is CASSFIRYGNTIYF. The CDR3 DNA sequence: TGTGCCAGCAGCTTCATCCGCTATGGAAACACCATATATTTT.

The chain joins TRBV20-1 to TRBJ2-2; D might be TRBD2 (6 bases). CDR1 is DFQATT, CDR2 SNEGSKA, per germline (reference sequence). Trimming left V 3 bases short and J 0 bases short, with 11 bases between. CDR3 size: 15 residues. CDR3 in amino acids: CSASGGTPNTGELFF. The CDR3 DNA follows: TGCAGTGCTAGTGGGGGGACCCCGAACACCGGGGAGCTGTTTTTT.

At least ten counts were recorded for this clonotype. This chain uses TRBV11-2 with TRBJ2-2; 7 bases are a match to TRBD2. Germline loops: CDR1 SGHAT, CDR2 FQNNGV. The CDR3 totals 15 residues. J gave up 8 bases and V 5 bases, and 11 bases lay outside the gene matches. Written as DNA, the CDR3 is TGTGCCAGCAGCACATCTAGCGGCCTGGAGGGGGAGCTGTTTTTT. Its translation is CASSTSSGLEGELFF.

There are a few counts of this clonotype. CDR3 DNA sequence: TGCAGCGTTGAGGGGAGCGAAGAGACCCAGTACTTC. Translated: CSVEGSEETQYF. The chain links TRBV29-1 to TRBJ2-5; a possible D gene is TRBD2 (5 bases). The germline V and J ends were trimmed by 3 bases and 3 bases, with 8 bases remaining between them. The germline V gene has CDR1 SQVTM and CDR2 ANQGSEA. The CDR3 spans 12 residues.

This clonotype was found many times. The chain employs TRBV6-1 and TRBJ2-2, with 10 bases that match TRBD2. Germline CDR1 is MNHNS and CDR2 is SASEGT. With 4 bases clipped from V and 1 base from J, the junction kept 0 bases outside the gene matches. This CDR3 has 15 residues. CDR3 loop: CASSGLAGNTGELFF. The CDR3 DNA sequence: TGTGCCAGCAGTGGACTAGCGGGGAACACCGGGGAGCTGTTTTTT.

Note on this clonotype: One end of the junction is discordant with germline, which a read error may explain. The chain recombines TRBV3-1 with TRBJ1-6; the D is unclear. CDR3 length: 13 amino acids. Germline lookup yields CDR1 LGHDT and CDR2 YNNKEL (reference sequence). The CDR3, as DNA: TGTGCCAGCAGCTCCACGGGAGTATCACCCCCCCACTTT. It encodes CASSSTGVSPPHF.

The V and J genes are TRBV2 and TRBJ2-5, with TRBD2 matching 8 bases. CDR1 is SNHLY, CDR2 FYNNEI, per germline. This CDR3 comprises 15 residues. Unmatched junction bases numbered 11, after V lost 6 bases and J lost 5 bases. CDR3 nucleotides: TGTGCCAGCAGACTTATGGCGGGGGGAGGCGAGACCCAGTACTTC. It specifies CASRLMAGGGETQYF.

This clonotype was counted only a few times. The chain links TRBV20-1 to TRBJ2-2; 7 nucleotides align to TRBD1. Germline V gene sequence: CDR1 DFQATT, CDR2 SNEGSKA (reference sequence). The V segment lost 0 bases and the J segment 7 bases; nucleotides outside the gene matches: 8. This CDR3 spans 15 amino acids. The chain's CDR3 is CSARDLPGGIGELFF. CDR3 DNA: TGCAGTGCTAGAGATTTGCCAGGGGGAATCGGGGAGCTGTTTTTT.

V gene TRBV10-2 combines with J gene TRBJ2-3, with D perhaps TRBD1 (5 bases). CDR1 and CDR2 (germline): WSHSY, SAAADI. The CDR3 loop spans 14 amino acids. V was clipped by 6 bases and J by 3 bases, with 13 bases between them. This CDR3 reads CASRRGAVTDTQYF. The CDR3 nucleotides are TGCGCCAGCAGAAGGGGCGCGGTTACAGATACGCAGTATTTT.